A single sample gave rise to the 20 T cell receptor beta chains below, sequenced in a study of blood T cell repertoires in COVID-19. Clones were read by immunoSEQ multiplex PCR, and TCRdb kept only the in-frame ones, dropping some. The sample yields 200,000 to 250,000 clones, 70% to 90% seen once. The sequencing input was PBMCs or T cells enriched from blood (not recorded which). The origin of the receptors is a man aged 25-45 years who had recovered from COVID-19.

DNA for the CDR3: TGCGCCAGCAGCTCCGGAGGCGGGACAGGGGGCGAGCAGTACTTC. Amino acid sequence: CASSSGGGTGGEQYF. The chain couples TRBV5-1 to TRBJ2-7, with TRBD1 identical over 11 bases. Unmatched junction bases numbered 8, after V lost 3 bases and J lost 6 bases. Germline V gene lookup returns CDR1 SGHRS and CDR2 YFSETQ. This CDR3 comprises 15 residues. The full variable domain, rest sourced from reference TRBV5-1 and TRBJ2-7, is KAGVTQTPRYLIKTRGQQVTLSCSPISGHRSVSWYQQTPGQGLQFLFEYFSETQRNKGNFPGRFSGRQFSNSRSEMNVSTLELGDSALYLCASSSGGGTGGEQYFGPGTRLTVT.

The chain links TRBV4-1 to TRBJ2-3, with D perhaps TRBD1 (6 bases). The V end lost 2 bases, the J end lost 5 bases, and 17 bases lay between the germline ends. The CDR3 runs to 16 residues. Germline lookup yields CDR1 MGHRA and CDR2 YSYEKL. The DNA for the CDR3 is TGCGCCAGCAGCCAACTACCCGACAGGAGGATAGATACGCAGTATTTT. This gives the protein CASSQLPDRRIDTQYF.

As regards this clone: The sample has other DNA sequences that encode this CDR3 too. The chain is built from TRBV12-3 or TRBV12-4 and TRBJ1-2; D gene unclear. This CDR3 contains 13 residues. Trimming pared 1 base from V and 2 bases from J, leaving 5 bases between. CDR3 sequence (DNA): TGTGCCAGCAGTTTAGGTCAGAACTATGGCTACACCTTC. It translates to CASSLGQNYGYTF.

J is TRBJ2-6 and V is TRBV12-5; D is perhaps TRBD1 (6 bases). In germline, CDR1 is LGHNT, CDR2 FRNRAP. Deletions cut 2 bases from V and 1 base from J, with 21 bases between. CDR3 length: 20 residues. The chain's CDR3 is CASGLWDTLIQLSGANVLTF. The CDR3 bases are TGTGCTAGTGGTTTGTGGGACACCCTAATCCAACTTTCTGGGGCCAACGTCCTGACTTTC.

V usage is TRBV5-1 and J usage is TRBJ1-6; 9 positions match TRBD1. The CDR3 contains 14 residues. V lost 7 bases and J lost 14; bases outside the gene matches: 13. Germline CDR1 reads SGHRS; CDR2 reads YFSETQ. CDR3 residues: CASRQQGQGRALHF. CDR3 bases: TGCGCCAGCCGCCAACAGGGACAGGGAAGGGCCCTCCACTTT.

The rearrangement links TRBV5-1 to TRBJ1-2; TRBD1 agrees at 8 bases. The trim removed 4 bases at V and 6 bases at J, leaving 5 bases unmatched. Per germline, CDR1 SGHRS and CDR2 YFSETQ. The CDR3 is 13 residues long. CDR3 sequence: CASSPGQGHGYTF. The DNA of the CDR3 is TGCGCCAGCAGCCCCGGACAGGGCCATGGCTACACCTTC.

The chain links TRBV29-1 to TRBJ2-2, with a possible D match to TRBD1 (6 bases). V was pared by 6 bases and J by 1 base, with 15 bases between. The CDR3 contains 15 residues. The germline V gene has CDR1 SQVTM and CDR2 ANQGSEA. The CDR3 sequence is CSVTAGTQNTGELFF. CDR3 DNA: TGCAGCGTGACTGCCGGGACACAGAACACCGGGGAGCTGTTTTTT.

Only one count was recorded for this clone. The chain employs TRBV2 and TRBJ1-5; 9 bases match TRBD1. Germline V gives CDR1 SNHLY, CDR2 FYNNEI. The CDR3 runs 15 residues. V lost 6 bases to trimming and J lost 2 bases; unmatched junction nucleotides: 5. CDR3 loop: CASSTRTGGNQPQHF. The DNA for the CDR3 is TGTGCCAGCAGCACTAGGACAGGGGGCAATCAGCCCCAGCATTTT.

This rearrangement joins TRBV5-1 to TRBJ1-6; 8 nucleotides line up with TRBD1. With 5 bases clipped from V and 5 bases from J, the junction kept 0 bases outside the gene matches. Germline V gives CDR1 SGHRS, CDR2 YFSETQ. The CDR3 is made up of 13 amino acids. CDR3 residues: CASRDRDNSPLHF. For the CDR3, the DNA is TGCGCCAGCAGGGACAGGGATAATTCACCCCTCCACTTT.

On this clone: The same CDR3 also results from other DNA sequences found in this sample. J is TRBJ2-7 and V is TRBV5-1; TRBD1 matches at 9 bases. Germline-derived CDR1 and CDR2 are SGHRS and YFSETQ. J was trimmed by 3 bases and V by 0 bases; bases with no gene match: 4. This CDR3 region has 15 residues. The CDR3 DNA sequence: TGCGCCAGCAGCTTGGGGGACAGGGTGGGCTACGAGCAGTACTTC. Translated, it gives CASSLGDRVGYEQYF.

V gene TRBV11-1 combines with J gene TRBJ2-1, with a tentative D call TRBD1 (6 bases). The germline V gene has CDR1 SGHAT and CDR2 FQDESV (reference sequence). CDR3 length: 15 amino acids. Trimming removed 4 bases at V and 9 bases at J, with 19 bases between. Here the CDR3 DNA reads TGTGCCAGCAGCTGGGAGCAGGGGCTGGGGAGTGAGCAGTTCTTC. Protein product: CASSWEQGLGSEQFF. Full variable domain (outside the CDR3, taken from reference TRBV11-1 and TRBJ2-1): EAEVAQSPRYKITEKSQAVAFWCDPISGHATLYWYRQILGQGPELLVQFQDESVVDDSQLPKDRFSAERLKGVDSTLKIQPAELGDSAMYLCASSWEQGLGSEQFFGPGTRLTVL.

Here the CDR3 reads CASRDRGFNYGYTF. For the CDR3, the DNA is TGTGCCAGCAGAGACAGGGGCTTTAACTATGGCTACACCTTC. This sequence joins TRBV6-4 and TRBJ1-2; 8 positions match TRBD1. V dropped 6 bases and J dropped 1; count of bases not matched to a gene: 4. Germline assignment: CDR1 MRHNA and CDR2 SNTAGT. The CDR3 spans 14 residues.

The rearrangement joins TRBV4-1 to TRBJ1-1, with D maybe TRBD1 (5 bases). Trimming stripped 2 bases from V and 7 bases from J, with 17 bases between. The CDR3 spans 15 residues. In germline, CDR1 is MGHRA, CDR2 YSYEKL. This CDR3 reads CASSQFPRATFEAFF. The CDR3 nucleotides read TGCGCCAGCAGCCAATTCCCCAGGGCTACATTTGAAGCTTTCTTT.

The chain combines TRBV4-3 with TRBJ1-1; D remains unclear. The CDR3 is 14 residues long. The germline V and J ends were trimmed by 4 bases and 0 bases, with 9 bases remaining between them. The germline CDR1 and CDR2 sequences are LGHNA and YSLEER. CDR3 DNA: TGCGCCAGCAGCCCCCCGGGTCTGAACACTGAAGCTTTCTTT. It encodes CASSPPGLNTEAFF.

The CDR3: CASSFRLAGGQNTGELFF. The CDR3 nucleotides read TGTGCCAGCAGCTTCCGGCTAGCGGGGGGACAGAACACCGGGGAGCTGTTTTTT. The rearrangement uses TRBV7-6 and TRBJ2-2; TRBD2 matches 11 bases. The germline V gene encodes CDR1 SGHVS and CDR2 FNYEAQ. Losses at the gene ends were 3 bases for V and 1 base for J; bases not matched to a gene: 7. This CDR3 has 18 amino acids.

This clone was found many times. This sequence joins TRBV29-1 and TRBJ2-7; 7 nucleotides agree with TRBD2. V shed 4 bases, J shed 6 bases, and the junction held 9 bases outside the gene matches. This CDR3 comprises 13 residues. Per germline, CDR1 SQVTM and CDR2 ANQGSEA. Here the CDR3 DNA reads TGCAGCGTTGGGGAGCAGGGCGGGGGCGAGCAGTACTTC. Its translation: CSVGEQGGGEQYF.

The chain's CDR3 is CASSLLDRSYEQYF. The CDR3 DNA follows: TGTGCCAGCAGTTTGCTGGACAGATCCTACGAGCAGTACTTC. This sequence joins TRBV28 and TRBJ2-7; a possible D gene is TRBD1 (6 bases). V was pared by 3 bases and J by 1 base, with 10 bases between. Per germline, CDR1 MDHEN and CDR2 SYDVKM. The CDR3 runs 14 residues.

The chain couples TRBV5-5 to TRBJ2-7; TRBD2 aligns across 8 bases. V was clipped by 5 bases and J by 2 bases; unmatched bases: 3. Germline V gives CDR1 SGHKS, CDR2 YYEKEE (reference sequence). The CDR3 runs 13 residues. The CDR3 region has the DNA TGTGCCAGCAGGGGGGGACTAGCCTACGAGCAGTACTTC. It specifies CASRGGLAYEQYF.

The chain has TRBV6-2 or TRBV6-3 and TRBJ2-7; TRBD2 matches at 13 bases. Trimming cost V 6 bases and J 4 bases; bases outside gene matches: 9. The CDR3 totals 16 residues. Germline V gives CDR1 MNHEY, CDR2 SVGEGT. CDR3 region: CASSQGLAGAGYEQYF. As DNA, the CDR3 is TGTGCCAGCAGCCAAGGACTAGCGGGGGCCGGTTACGAGCAGTACTTC.

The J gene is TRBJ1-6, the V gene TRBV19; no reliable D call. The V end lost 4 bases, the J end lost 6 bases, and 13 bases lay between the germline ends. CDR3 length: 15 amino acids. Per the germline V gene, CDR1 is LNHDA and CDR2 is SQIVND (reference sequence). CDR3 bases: TGTGCCAGTAGTACGCTACTCAACGGTAATTCACCCCTCCACTTT. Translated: CASSTLLNGNSPLHF. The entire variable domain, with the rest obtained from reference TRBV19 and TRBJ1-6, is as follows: DGGITQSPKYLFRKEGQNVTLSCEQNLNHDAMYWYRQDPGQGLRLIYYSQIVNDFQKGDIAEGYSVSREKKESFPLTVTSAQKNPTAFYLCASSTLLNGNSPLHFGNGTRLTVT.